This entry lists 18 T cell receptor beta chains sequenced from one sample in a study of CD8 T cells in Susac syndrome (dated by TCRdb to about 2019). The library was obtained by the immunoSEQ multiplex PCR assay. RNA was extracted using the RNeasy kit, and about 0.45 to 1 ug of the RNA was reverse transcribed with random hexamers. TCRdb reran the public reads through fastp at Q25 and MiXCR, keeping productive beta chains. Merged by CDR3 protein, the rows form single entries marked with the most common genes and DNA. For this sample the table gives about 300,000 distinct CDR3 sequences, of which around 89% were detected only once. More than 0.15% of the sample is held by the ten biggest clonotypes. Sequenced input: CD8+ T cells from PBMCs. The receptors were sampled from a human donor with multiple sclerosis.

This chain connects TRBV9 to TRBJ2-1, with 7 bases that match TRBD1. This CDR3 comprises 11 residues. The ends lost 4 bases at V and 8 bases at J; junction bases unmatched: 0. Germline V gene lookup returns CDR1 SGDLS and CDR2 YYNGEE. The CDR3: CASSTGDEQFF. CDR3 coding DNA: TGTGCCAGCAGCACAGGGGATGAGCAGTTCTTC.

This clonotype was found a few times. The gene calls are TRBV6-5 and TRBJ2-1; D perhaps matches TRBD2 (6 bases). V dropped 2 bases and J dropped 9 bases, with 8 bases sitting between them. Germline V gene sequence: CDR1 MNHEY, CDR2 SVGAGI. This CDR3 spans 12 amino acids. CDR3 coding DNA: TGTGCCAGCAGTTACGGGCGGGGTGAGCAGTTCTTC. Protein: CASSYGRGEQFF.

The chain uses TRBV7-9 and TRBJ2-1; perhaps TRBD2 as D (6 bases). V was pared by 1 base and J by 15 bases, with 10 bases between. Germline lookup yields CDR1 SEHNR and CDR2 FQNEAQ (reference sequence). The CDR3 has 11 amino acids. The CDR3 sequence is CASSLGKGGFF. Here the CDR3 DNA reads TGTGCCAGCAGCTTAGGCAAGGGAGGGTTCTTC.

The V call is TRBV9, the J call TRBJ2-5, with D tentatively TRBD2 (5 bases). CDR3 length equals 14 residues. The germline CDR1 and CDR2 sequences are SGDLS and YYNGEE. With 3 bases removed from V and 5 bases from J, the gap between germline ends came to 14 bases. CDR3 in amino acids: CASSEGLASETQYF. The CDR3 DNA follows: TGTGCCAGCAGCGAAGGACTGGCAAGCGAGACCCAGTACTTC.

This clonotype was recorded only once. The rearrangement links TRBV27 to TRBJ2-7; TRBD2 is a possible D gene (5 bases). V lost 0 bases, J lost 3 bases, and 12 bases lay in between. Germline V gene sequence: CDR1 MNHEY, CDR2 SMNVEV (reference sequence). The CDR3 consists of 15 residues. The CDR3 nucleotides are TGTGCCAGCAGTTTATCTCCGGGGTCGTACTACGAGCAGTACTTC. Translated: CASSLSPGSYYEQYF.

With regard to this clonotype: One end of the junction is discordant with germline, which a read error may explain. The chain couples TRBV7-7 to TRBJ2-5; D unclear. The CDR3 spans 15 residues. Germline assignment: CDR1 SSHAT and CDR2 FNYEAQ (reference sequence). CDR3 in amino acids: CASSLVSSPLETQYF. The CDR3 DNA is TGTGCTAGCAGCTTAGTGTCCTCACCCTTAGAGACCCAGTACTTC.

The gene calls are TRBV1 and TRBJ2-2; the table's D call of TRBD1 was not tested on the DNA. TRBV1 is a recognized pseudogene. The CDR3 loop spans 13 amino acids. The CDR3 reads CTSRPDRTGELFF. The CDR3 DNA is TGCACCAGCAGACCCGACAGGACCGGGGAGCTGTTTTTT.

The rearrangement uses TRBV27 and TRBJ2-2; D unresolved. The germline CDR1 and CDR2 sequences are MNHEY and SMNVEV (reference sequence). V shed 0 bases and J shed 9 bases, with 20 bases lying between them. This CDR3 is 17 amino acids long. The CDR3 here is CASSLSVTDLPIRELFF. DNA of the CDR3: TGTGCCAGCAGTTTATCTGTGACCGACTTGCCGATAAGGGAGCTGTTTTTT.

The chain recombines TRBV28 with TRBJ1-2; D possibly corresponds to TRBD1 (5 bases). The CDR3 runs to 13 residues. Germline lookup yields CDR1 MDHEN and CDR2 SYDVKM. Trimming took off 6 bases at V and 4 bases at J, with 12 bases between the two ends. The CDR3 DNA is TGTGCCAGCAGGGCAGGGTTCCGCTATGGCTACACCTTC. It translates to CASRAGFRYGYTF.

The CDR3 protein is CASNYREGYNEQFF. The CDR3, as DNA: TGTGCCAGCAACTACCGGGAAGGCTACAATGAGCAGTTCTTC. The chain carries TRBV12-3 or TRBV12-4 and TRBJ2-1; perhaps TRBD2 as D (5 bases). This CDR3 region has 14 residues. V was clipped by 7 bases and J by 3 bases, with 13 bases between them.

The rearrangement links TRBV19 to TRBJ1-1; 8 nucleotides align to TRBD1. The germline gives CDR1 LNHDA, CDR2 SQIVND (reference sequence). The V gene end was trimmed by 6 bases and the J gene end by 4 bases; junction bases not matched to a gene: 7. This CDR3 contains 14 residues. In DNA form, the CDR3 reads TGTGCCAGTAGAGAGACAGGGGAAAGCACTGAAGCTTTCTTT. This codes for CASRETGESTEAFF.

The chain has TRBV29-1 and TRBJ1-1; unclear D gene. The CDR3 contains 11 residues. Per germline, CDR1 SQVTM and CDR2 ANQGSEA. V was shortened by 4 bases and J by 3 bases, with 6 bases between the two germline ends. The CDR3 loop is CSVAVDTEAFF. CDR3 DNA sequence: TGCAGCGTTGCGGTGGACACTGAAGCTTTCTTT.

The chain couples TRBV5-1 to TRBJ2-1; weak D call: TRBD1 (6 bases). Per the germline V gene, CDR1 is SGHRS and CDR2 is YFSETQ. V lost 2 bases, J lost 5 bases, and 17 bases lay in between. This CDR3 is 16 amino acids long. The CDR3 reads CASSFSRQGSHNEQFF. The CDR3 DNA follows: TGCGCCAGCAGCTTCTCACGGCAGGGGTCTCACAATGAGCAGTTCTTC.

V is TRBV6-1 and J is TRBJ2-1; possibly TRBD2 for D (5 bases). Deletions cut 10 bases from V and 3 bases from J, with 22 bases between. Germline CDR1 and CDR2: MNHNS and SASEGT. CDR3 size: 16 residues. The chain's CDR3 is CATEPSRVAYYNEQFF. The CDR3, as DNA: TGTGCCACCGAACCATCGCGGGTGGCTTACTACAATGAGCAGTTCTTC.

V gene TRBV30 combines with J gene TRBJ2-2, with 8 nucleotides matching TRBD2. Germline trimming cut 4 bases from V and 6 bases from J; bases unmatched to any gene: 4. The germline gives CDR1 GTSNPN, CDR2 SVGIG (reference sequence). The CDR3 extends over 13 amino acids. Here the CDR3 reads CAWTPGGSGELFF. CDR3 DNA sequence: TGTGCCTGGACGCCGGGGGGGTCCGGGGAGCTGTTTTTT. The variable domain in full, completed from reference TRBV30 and TRBJ2-2, reads SQTIHQWPATLVQPVGSPLSLECTVEGTSNPNLYWYRQAAGRGLQLLFYSVGIGQISSEVPQNLSASRPQDRQFILSSKKLLLSDSGFYLCAWTPGGSGELFFGEGSRLTVL.

V gene TRBV7-9 combines with J gene TRBJ1-1; D gene ambiguous. The V end was cut by 7 bases, the J end by 5 bases, with 11 bases between. Germline CDR1 SEHNR, CDR2 FQNEAQ (reference sequence). The CDR3 extends over 12 amino acids. CDR3 DNA sequence: TGTGCCAGCACCGGACTACAGACTGAAGCTTTCTTT. This encodes CASTGLQTEAFF.

The chain links TRBV20-1 to TRBJ2-1; possible D gene TRBD1, 6 bases. The germline gives CDR1 DFQATT, CDR2 SNEGSKA (reference sequence). This CDR3 is 14 amino acids long. V was shortened by 2 bases and J by 2 bases, with 10 bases between the two germline ends. DNA of the CDR3: TGCAGTGCTAGACCCCGGACAGCCTACAATGAGCAGTTCTTC. As protein: CSARPRTAYNEQFF.

This chain uses TRBV4-1 with TRBJ1-6; D is unresolved. Germline V gene sequence: CDR1 MGHRA, CDR2 YSYEKL. V was cut by 1 base and J by 7 bases, with 8 bases left in between. The CDR3 is 14 residues long. The CDR3 reads CASSQGPRNSPLHF. Here the CDR3 DNA reads TGCGCCAGCAGCCAAGGCCCGAGAAATTCACCCCTCCACTTT.